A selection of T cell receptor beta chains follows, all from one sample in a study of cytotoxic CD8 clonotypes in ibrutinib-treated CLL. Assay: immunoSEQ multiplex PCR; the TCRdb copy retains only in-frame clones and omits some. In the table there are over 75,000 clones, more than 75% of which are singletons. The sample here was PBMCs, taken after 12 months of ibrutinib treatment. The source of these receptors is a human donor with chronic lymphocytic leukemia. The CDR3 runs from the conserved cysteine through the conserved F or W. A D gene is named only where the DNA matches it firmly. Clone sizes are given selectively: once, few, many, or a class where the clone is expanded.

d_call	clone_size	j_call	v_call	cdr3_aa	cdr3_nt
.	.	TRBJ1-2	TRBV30	CAWSENGGRNYGYTF	TGTGCCTGGAGTGAAAATGGGGGGCGCAACTATGGCTACACCTTC
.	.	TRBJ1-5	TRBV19	CASSTGIQPQHF	TGTGCCAGTAGTACCGGTATCCAGCCCCAGCATTTT
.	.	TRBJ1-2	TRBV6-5	CASREVNGNYGYTF	TGTGCCAGCAGGGAGGTGAACGGGAACTATGGCTACACCTTC
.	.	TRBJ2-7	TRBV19	CASAGQGEQYF	TGTGCCAGCGCAGGGCAAGGGGAGCAGTACTTC
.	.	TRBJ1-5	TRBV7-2	CASSLNGQRNQPQHF	TGTGCCAGCAGCTTAAATGGCCAGAGGAATCAGCCCCAGCATTTT
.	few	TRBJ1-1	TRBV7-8	CASSLAGDTEAFF	TGTGCCAGCAGCTTAGCCGGGGACACTGAAGCTTTCTTT
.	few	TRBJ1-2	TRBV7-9	CASSPDGLYGYTF	TGTGCCAGCAGCCCGGACGGTTTATATGGCTACACCTTC
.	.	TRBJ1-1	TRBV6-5	CASSRTVSNTEAFF	TGTGCCAGCAGCCGAACAGTTTCGAACACTGAAGCTTTCTTT
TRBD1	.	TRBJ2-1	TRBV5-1	CASSELVGGQGVNEQFF	TGCGCCAGCAGCGAATTAGTCGGAGGCCAGGGGGTCAATGAGCAGTTCTTC
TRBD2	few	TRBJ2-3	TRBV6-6	CASSYARGASTDTQYF	TGTGCCAGCAGCTACGCGCGGGGGGCTAGCACAGATACGCAGTATTTT
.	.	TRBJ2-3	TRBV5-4	CASSLLEGDTQYF	TGTGCCAGCAGCTTGTTGGAGGGAGATACGCAGTATTTT
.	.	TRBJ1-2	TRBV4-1	CASSQEVLDPNYGYTF	TGCGCCAGCAGCCAAGAGGTCCTTGACCCAAACTATGGCTACACCTTC
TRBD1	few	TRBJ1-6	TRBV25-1	CASSDNRGSPSSPLHF	TGTGCCAGCAGTGATAACAGGGGGAGCCCTAGTTCACCCCTCCACTTT
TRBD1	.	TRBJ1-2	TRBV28	CASSSGQGAGGYTF	TGTGCCAGCAGTTCCGGACAGGGGGCAGGGGGCTACACCTTC
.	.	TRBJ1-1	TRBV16	CASSQWAENTEAFF	TGTGCCAGCAGCCAATGGGCAGAGAACACTGAAGCTTTCTTT
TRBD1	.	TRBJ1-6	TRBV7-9	CASSFLVGQGAKSPLHF	TGTGCCAGCAGCTTCCTGGTAGGACAGGGGGCAAAATCACCCCTCCACTTT